Included here is one TCR beta chain sequence, with context. Its specificity is not known. Using quantitative 5'-RACE with molecular barcodes, the authors made TCR beta libraries. TCRdb fed the 5' RACE reads into MiXCR, producing one record per CDR3 protein. Of about 140,000 distinct CDR3 sequences in the sample, 25% to 35% were seen once. These data are taken from a study of CD8 T cells in ankylosing spondylitis. Whole-study findings and limits: Typical of ankylosing spondylitis blood, it appeared, was a TCR beta motif of about eight highly homologous variants.

Trimming removed 2 bases at V and 5 bases at J, with 12 bases between. Germline CDR1 reads SGHTA; CDR2 reads FQGNSA. The CDR3 is made up of 15 amino acids. J is TRBJ1-4 and V is TRBV7-2, with D unclear. Sequencing used synovial fluid, either unsorted or a sorted T cell fraction (not recorded which). The TCR comes from a male donor with ankylosing spondylitis. CDR3 sequence: CASSLSGSRNEKLFF. In nucleotides, the CDR3 is TGTGCCAGCAGCTTATCGGGCTCCCGGAATGAAAAACTGTTTTTT. Full variable domain (rest looked up from reference TRBV7-2 and TRBJ1-4): GAGVSQSPSNKVTEKGKDVELRCDPISGHTALYWYRQSLGQGLEFLIYFQGNSAPDKSGLPSDRFSAERTGGSVSTLTIQRTQQEDSAVYLCASSLSGSRNEKLFFGSGTQLSVL.